This entry lists 32 T cell receptor beta chains sequenced from one sample in a study of tumor-infiltrating lymphocytes in primary liver carcinoma. Unsorted bulk tissue of about 20-32 mg yielded co-extracted RNA and DNA. TCR beta cDNA was prepared out of roughly 0.45 ug total RNA by means of a constant-region primer. Libraries of TCR beta came from three nested multiplex PCR rounds with slightly modified ARM-PCR. The first two PCR rounds used TRBV1-TRBV30 primers with a Cbeta primer, roughly 10 cycles each. Each CDR3 protein is one row after TCRdb ran MiXCR on the multiplex PCR reads. The sample includes around 190,000 distinct CDR3 sequences, roughly 80% of them seen just once. The sequencing input was tumor tissue from primary liver carcinoma. The origin of the receptors is a man aged 35 to 55 with primary liver carcinoma and hepatitis B virus infection.

The V gene is TRBV10-2, the J gene TRBJ1-2; 7 bases match TRBD1. V trimming: 10 bases; J trimming: 8 bases; junction bases outside the gene matches: 19. CDR1 and CDR2 from the germline V gene are WSHSY and SAAADI. The length of the CDR3 is 15 residues. The CDR3 loop reads CATTGTVSSPCGYTF. The DNA of the CDR3 is TGCGCCACCACCGGGACAGTCAGCTCTCCCTGCGGCTACACCTTC.

The chain combines TRBV6-2 or TRBV6-3 with TRBJ2-5; possibly TRBD1 for D (5 bases). This CDR3 has 16 amino acids. Germline CDR1 and CDR2: MNHEY and SVGEGT. The chain's CDR3 is CISSYPPWGVQETQYF. CDR3 DNA: TGTATCAGCAGTTACCCACCCTGGGGCGTCCAAGAGACCCAGTACTTC.

Comments on this clonotype: The junction does not match germline at one end; this may be a read error. This rearrangement joins TRBV6-1 to TRBJ2-7; no firm D call. CDR1 is MNHNS, CDR2 SASEGT, per germline. The CDR3 is 12 amino acids. In DNA form, the CDR3 reads TGTGCCACCAGTAGGGTTGTCTACGAGCAGTACTTC. Encoded protein: CATSRVVYEQYF.

A remark on this clonotype: No conserved phenylalanine or tryptophan is present at the end of the CDR3, so a read error is the likely explanation. The V and J genes are TRBV12-3 or TRBV12-4 and TRBJ1-5; unclear D gene. The CDR3 extends over 15 amino acids. In nucleotides, the CDR3 is TGTGCCAGGAGTTTAGATCACCAGACAAATCAGCCCCAGCATTAT. It specifies CARSLDHQTNQPQHY.

V and J are TRBV6-2 or TRBV6-3 and TRBJ2-1; D unclear. The germline V and J ends were trimmed by 2 bases and 6 bases, with 14 bases remaining between them. CDR1 MNHEY and CDR2 SVGEGT come from the germline V gene. The CDR3 has 15 amino acids. CDR3 sequence (DNA): TGTGCCAGCAGTTACAAGGCGGAAGACCTCAATGAGCAGTTCTTC. Residues: CASSYKAEDLNEQFF.

A remark on this clonotype: One end of the junction varies from germline; a read error may be responsible. J is TRBJ2-1 and V is TRBV12-3 or TRBV12-4, with a weak D call TRBD2 (6 bases). CDR3 length equals 15 residues. CDR3 bases: TGTGCCAGCACCTCCGCTAGCGACATCTACAATGAGCAATTCTTC. It codes for CASTSASDIYNEQFF.

The sample holds many counts of this clonotype. CDR3 sequence: CASSLRTSGNIQYF. As DNA, the CDR3 is TGTGCCAGCAGCTTAAGGACTAGTGGGAACATTCAGTACTTC. The V gene is TRBV5-5, the J gene TRBJ2-4; 7 bases agree with TRBD2. V dropped 2 bases and J dropped 7; count of bases not matched to a gene: 6. Germline V gene lookup returns CDR1 SGHKS and CDR2 YYEKEE (reference sequence). CDR3 length: 14 residues.

As regards this clonotype: The junction differs from germline at one of its ends, possibly a read error. V and J are TRBV10-2 and TRBJ2-3, with 7 bases identical to TRBD2. CDR1 is WSHSY and CDR2 is SAAADI in the germline V gene. The CDR3 runs to 15 residues. CDR3 loop: CSSRPTSSRADTEYF. The CDR3 DNA reads as TGCTCCAGCAGGCCGACTAGCAGTAGGGCAGATACGGAGTATTTT.

This clonotype was detected once. A read error may account for a junction end that differs from germline. The chain joins TRBV4-3 to TRBJ2-2, with D perhaps TRBD1 or TRBD2 (5 bases each). Germline V lookup: CDR1 LGHNA, CDR2 YSLEER. CDR3 length: 19 residues. CDR3 in DNA: TGCGCCAGCAGCCCCCGAAGCCCGACAAGGGGTGACTCCACCGGGGAGCTGTCTTTT. Translating gives CASSPRSPTRGDSTGELSF.

This clonotype was picked up one time. The chain combines TRBV5-1 with TRBJ2-6; a weak D match, TRBD1 (5 bases). The CDR3 runs 17 residues. Germline CDR1 reads SGHRS; CDR2 reads YFSETQ. Trimming cost V 8 bases and J 4 bases, with 22 bases left between them. The CDR3 DNA reads as TGCGCCAGGAGCAGTGACAGCCCTCAAGCCGGGGCCAACGTCCTGACTTTC. Protein product: CARSSDSPQAGANVLTF.

In regard to this clonotype: A read error may produce the germline difference seen at one junction end. The rearrangement joins TRBV29-1 to TRBJ2-2; TRBD2 might be the D (5 bases). Germline lookup yields CDR1 SQVTM and CDR2 ANQGSEA. The CDR3 extends over 11 amino acids. The CDR3 sequence: CSVADTGELIF. DNA of the CDR3: TGCAGCGTTGCTGACACCGGGGAGCTCATTTTC.

In regard to this clonotype: Its ends do not fully match the called genes, so a read error is possible. The chain has TRBV6-5 and TRBJ1-1, with D maybe TRBD1 (6 bases). This CDR3 is 14 amino acids long. Germline-derived CDR1 and CDR2 are MNHEY and SVGAGI. CDR3 amino acids: CASSYRGTSTEAFF. In DNA form, the CDR3 reads TGTGCCAGCAGTTACAGGGGGACAAGCACTGAGGCTTTCTTT.

Note on this clonotype: Since a much larger clone is just one base distant, this may be a read error. The chain employs TRBV7-9 and TRBJ2-7, with TRBD2 identical over 12 bases. Unmatched junction bases numbered 10, after V lost 6 bases and J lost 4 bases. The CDR3 is 16 amino acids. Germline V gene lookup returns CDR1 SEHNR and CDR2 FQNEAQ (reference sequence). CDR3 loop: CASRSPLAGGGYEQYF. Here the CDR3 DNA reads TGTGCCAGCAGATCCCCCCTAGCGGGAGGGGGATACGAGCAGTACTTC.

A word on this clonotype: The junction departs from germline at one end; a sequencing error may be responsible. V and J are TRBV14 and TRBJ2-1; 8 bases map to TRBD2. The germline V gene encodes CDR1 SGHDN and CDR2 FVKESK. The CDR3 consists of 16 residues. As DNA, the CDR3 is TGTACCAGCAGTCCCGTAGCGGGATGGGTAAACAATGATCAGTTCTTC. It yields the protein CTSSPVAGWVNNDQFF.

This chain links TRBV11-3 with TRBJ1-5; D is unclear. V was shortened by 3 bases and J by 6 bases, with 15 bases between the two germline ends. The length of the CDR3 is 15 residues. CDR1 SGHNT and CDR2 YENEEA come from the germline V gene. CDR3 residues: CASSLDLGLVQPQHF. As DNA, the CDR3 is TGTGCCAGCAGCTTGGATCTGGGGTTGGTTCAGCCCCAGCATTTT. The whole variable domain, filled in from reference TRBV11-3 and TRBJ1-5, reads EAGVVQSPRYKIIEKKQPVAFWCNPISGHNTLYWYLQNLGQGPELLIRYENEEAVDDSQLPKDRFSAERLKGVDSTLKIQPAELGDSAVYLCASSLDLGLVQPQHFGDGTRLSIL.

V usage is TRBV29-1 and J usage is TRBJ2-3; D is possibly TRBD2 (7 bases). Trimming removed 6 bases from V and 10 bases from J, with 20 bases in between. CDR1 and CDR2 from the germline V gene are SQVTM and ANQGSEA. CDR3 size: 13 residues. This CDR3 is CSVRTGGGIAQYF. DNA for the CDR3: TGCAGCGTCCGGACGGGGGGCGGAATTGCGCAGTATTTT.

This clonotype has more than one count but fewer than ten. This could be a read error, since a much larger clone is one nucleotide away. The gene calls are TRBV10-3 and TRBJ2-3; 14 nucleotides line up with TRBD2. V gave up 3 bases and J gave up 6 bases; unmatched junction bases: 8. In germline, CDR1 is ENHRY, CDR2 SYGVKD. This CDR3 comprises 17 residues. The CDR3 loop is CAISDVGLAGVDDTQYF. The CDR3, as DNA: TGTGCCATCAGTGACGTGGGACTAGCGGGAGTGGATGATACGCAGTATTTT.

As for this clonotype: The CDR3 end shows no conserved phenylalanine or tryptophan, and so a read error is likely. It is unclear where the CDR3 begins or ends on the DNA, so no DNA is shown, and the CDR3 is as TCRdb lists it. The rearrangement joins TRBV29-1 to TRBJ1-1; the table's D call of TRBD1 was not tested on the DNA. The germline CDR1 and CDR2 sequences are SQVTM and ANQGSEA. With termini counted, the CDR3 has 12 amino acids. This CDR3 reads CSVITGGTEAFS.

This clonotype is a singleton in its sample. The junction departs from germline at one end; a sequencing error may be responsible. The chain carries TRBV29-1 and TRBJ2-2; 10 nucleotides align to TRBD1. The CDR3 length is 15 residues. CDR1 is SQVTM and CDR2 is ANQGSEA in the germline V gene. The CDR3 here is CSLVGQGDHTGEPFF. CDR3 sequence (DNA): TGCAGCCTTGTAGGACAGGGGGATCACACCGGGGAGCCGTTTTTT.

In its sample, this clonotype was seen a few times. An end of the junction does not agree with germline; a read error may underlie this. The chain joins TRBV5-1 to TRBJ1-2; TRBD1 aligns across 11 bases. The CDR3 sequence is 14 residues long. The germline gives CDR1 SGHRS, CDR2 YFSETQ. The CDR3, as DNA: TGCACCAGCAGTCCTTGGACAGGGGGCGATGGCTACACCTTC. Translated: CTSSPWTGGDGYTF. The full variable domain, rest sourced from reference TRBV5-1 and TRBJ1-2, is KAGVTQTPRYLIKTRGQQVTLSCSPISGHRSVSWYQQTPGQGLQFLFEYFSETQRNKGNFPGRFSGRQFSNSRSEMNVSTLELGDSALYLCTSSPWTGGDGYTFGSGTRLTVV.

This chain uses TRBV24-1 with TRBJ2-3, with D perhaps matching TRBD1 or TRBD2 (5 bases each). CDR1 is KGHDR and CDR2 is SFDVKD in the germline V gene. V was trimmed by 6 bases and J by 8 bases, leaving 20 bases between them. This CDR3 has 15 amino acids. Here the CDR3 DNA reads TGTGCCACCAGTCGGGGCGGCGTCACATCAGTTACGCAGTATTTT. Its protein is CATSRGGVTSVTQYF.

This chain links TRBV7-8 with TRBJ2-5; D is unclear. V was clipped by 6 bases and J by 5 bases, with 16 bases between them. This CDR3 is 14 amino acids long. CDR1 and CDR2 from the germline V gene are SGHVS and FQNEAQ. This chain's CDR3 is CASRLYTLGETQYF. The CDR3 DNA reads TGTGCCAGCAGATTATACACCTTAGGCGAGACCCAGTACTTC.

The chain combines TRBV6-2 or TRBV6-3 with TRBJ2-1, with 9 bases fitting TRBD2. This CDR3 comprises 15 residues. Germline assignment: CDR1 MNHEY and CDR2 SVGEGT. V gave up 6 bases and J gave up 4 bases; unmatched junction bases: 7. CDR3 sequence: CASSVGLALYNEQFF. In DNA form, the CDR3 reads TGTGCCAGCAGCGTCGGACTAGCGCTATACAATGAGCAGTTCTTC.

The chain has TRBV4-1 and TRBJ2-1; no definite D call. V was shortened by 0 bases and J by 3 bases, with 12 bases between the two germline ends. This CDR3 region has 16 residues. CDR1 and CDR2 from the germline V gene are MGHRA and YSYEKL. The chain's CDR3 is CASSQEASTDYNEQFF. The CDR3 DNA is TGCGCCAGCAGCCAAGAAGCATCGACCGACTACAATGAGCAGTTCTTC.

In regard to this clonotype: Its ends do not fully match the called genes, so a read error is possible. CDR3 coding DNA: TGCACCAGCACCCGAGCGGGAGGGGCATACAATGAGCAGTTCTTC. Protein sequence: CTSTRAGGAYNEQFF. This chain uses TRBV6-5 with TRBJ2-1, with 10 bases aligning to TRBD2. Germline lookup yields CDR1 MNHEY and CDR2 SVGAGI. The CDR3 has 15 residues.

Of note for this clonotype: The junction departs from germline at one end; a sequencing error may be responsible. The V and J genes are TRBV6-1 and TRBJ2-3, with D perhaps matching TRBD1 or TRBD2 (5 bases each). The CDR3 is 16 amino acids. Germline V lookup: CDR1 MNHNS, CDR2 SASEGT. The CDR3 is CANSEIGGHYTDTQYF. The DNA for the CDR3 is TGTGCCAACAGTGAAATAGGAGGACACTACACAGATACACAGTATTTT.

As to this clonotype: At one end, the junction sequence differs from germline, possibly due to a read error. The J gene is TRBJ2-5, the V gene TRBV6-5; a possible D gene is TRBD2 (5 bases). The CDR3 sequence is 13 residues long. The germline V gene has CDR1 MNHEY and CDR2 SVGAGI. This CDR3 is CASSYPEAETQYF. The CDR3 DNA is TGTGCCAGCAGTTACCCGGAGGCGGAGACCCAATACTTC.

Comments on this clonotype: The final CDR3 position lacks the conserved phenylalanine or tryptophan, pointing to a likely read error. The chain combines TRBV4-1 with TRBJ2-5; 12 bases are a match to TRBD2. This CDR3 has 17 amino acids. V dropped 3 bases and J dropped 7; count of bases not matched to a gene: 12. Per the germline V gene, CDR1 is MGHRA and CDR2 is YSYEKL. The CDR3, as DNA: TGCGCCAGCAGCCATCTAAACCTAGCGGGAGGGCGTGTGACCCAGTACATC. Translation: CASSHLNLAGGRVTQYI.

V is TRBV29-1 and J is TRBJ2-1; TRBD2 agrees at 8 bases. The CDR3 length is 15 residues. CDR1 is SQVTM and CDR2 is ANQGSEA in the germline V gene. Written as DNA, the CDR3 is TGCTGCGCCCGGGGGGGACTAGTGGGATACAATGAGCAGTTCTTC. It encodes CCARGGLVGYNEQFF.

A note on this clonotype: A junction end diverges from the germline sequence, so it may reflect a read error. This sequence joins TRBV29-1 and TRBJ2-5, with a weak D call TRBD1 (6 bases). CDR1 is SQVTM, CDR2 ANQGSEA, per germline. CDR3 length equals 11 residues. CDR3 residues: CSNRVGKTQYF. CDR3 DNA: TGCAGCAACAGGGTGGGTAAGACCCAATACTTC.

A few counts support this clonotype. Relative to the germline gene, one junction end is altered; a read error may explain this. V is TRBV11-1 and J is TRBJ2-7, with 8 bases lining up with TRBD1. Germline CDR1 is SGHAT and CDR2 is FQDESV (reference sequence). There are 13 residues in the CDR3. CDR3 amino acids: CANSLGQGLKQYF. The CDR3 DNA follows: TGTGCCAACAGCTTAGGACAGGGCCTCAAGCAGTACTTC. Supplemented by reference TRBV11-1 and TRBJ2-7, the full variable domain reads EAEVAQSPRYKITEKSQAVAFWCDPISGHATLYWYRQILGQGPELLVQFQDESVVDDSQLPKDRFSAERLKGVDSTLKIQPAELGDSAMYLCANSLGQGLKQYFGPGTRLTVT.

The chain employs TRBV6-1 and TRBJ2-3, with unresolved D. Germline V gene sequence: CDR1 MNHNS, CDR2 SASEGT. V shed 3 bases and J shed 2 bases, with 12 bases lying between them. The CDR3 sequence is 15 residues long. CDR3: CASSDPETFTDTQYF. The CDR3 DNA reads as TGTGCCAGCAGTGACCCCGAGACTTTCACAGATACGCAGTATTTT.